This entry features one TCR beta chain sequence. The sample originates from a study of T-cell memory formation after mild COVID-19. The germline V gene has CDR1 KGHDR and CDR2 SFDVKD. The CDR3 runs to 18 residues. The trim removed 5 bases at V and 0 bases at J, leaving 8 bases unmatched. UMIs and sample barcodes were carried by the TCR alpha and TCR beta cDNA libraries that 5'RACE produced using constant-segment primers. TCRdb re-analysed the 5' RACE reads in MiXCR, keeping a single row per CDR3 protein. The table shows fewer than 90,000 distinct CDR3 sequences, with around 13% occurring only once. The TCR was taken from a young man who had mild COVID-19 (a few samples of this study predate the infection). Cell type and time point are not known. The sequenced material came from PBMCs or a T cell subset sorted from them (not recorded which). The rearrangement links TRBV24-1 to TRBJ1-6; 8 positions match TRBD1. This chain's CDR3 is CATSVRTGMSSYNSPLHF. The CDR3 DNA sequence: TGTGCCACCAGTGTTCGGACAGGGATGAGCTCCTATAATTCACCCCTCCACTTT.